This T cell receptor (beta chain) derives from a study of Graves' ophthalmopathy and Graves' hyperthyroidism. Study-wide points: Blood also held most thyroid clonotypes expanded above 0.001 frequency. Ophthalmopathy cases were distinguished from stable hyperthyroidism by a 13-signature model, reaching about 91% sensitivity and around 80% specificity.

Points on this clonotype: Its matching antigen is unknown.

The TCR beta CDR3 regions underwent amplification from RNA transcripts. Second-round multiplex PCR came after first-round RT-PCR with HTBI primers. TCRdb reprocessed the multiplex PCR reads with MiXCR, giving one entry per CDR3 protein. This sample has hundreds of thousands of distinct CDR3 sequences, with 20% to 25% found just once. V shed 6 bases, J shed 3 bases, and the junction held 5 bases outside the gene matches. Germline loops: CDR1 ENHRY, CDR2 SYGVKD. The CDR3 extends over 13 amino acids. Uncontrolled infections, other autoimmune diseases, pregnancy or lactation barred patients from enrollment.

Sequencing used peripheral blood. The V gene is TRBV10-3, the J gene TRBJ2-7; 7 bases match TRBD1. The clonotype comes from a woman aged 18-35 years with stable Graves' hyperthyroidism. CDR3 DNA: TGTGCCATCAGGGGACAGATGGGCTACGAGCAGTACTTC. Translating gives CAIRGQMGYEQYF.